These 21 T cell receptor beta chains came from one sample sequenced in a study of cytomegalovirus exposure and HLA in healthy donors. The primer mix had 60 Vbeta and 13 Jbeta primers. Measured with immunoSEQ multiplex PCR; TCRdb has only the in-frame clones, and not every one. The repertoire holds fewer than 200,000 clones, with roughly 77% as singletons. Material for sequencing was PBMCs. Receptor source: a man aged 40-55 years in good health and CMV-seropositive.

The chain couples TRBV4-2 to TRBJ2-7; 7 bases line up with TRBD1. The CDR3 totals 17 residues. Unmatched junction bases numbered 11, after V lost 3 bases and J lost 0 bases. CDR1 and CDR2 from the germline V gene are LGHNA and YNFKEQ. CDR3 sequence (DNA): TGTGCCAGCAGCCAGGCCCCCCGGACAGGTCGCTCCTACGAGCAGTACTTC. It is translated as CASSQAPRTGRSYEQYF.

The J gene is TRBJ1-2, the V gene TRBV10-3; tentatively, D is TRBD1 (5 bases). The V and J ends lost 6 bases and 2 bases respectively, with 16 bases between them. CDR3 length equals 15 residues. In germline, CDR1 is ENHRY, CDR2 SYGVKD. In nucleotides, the CDR3 is TGTGCCATCAGCCCTCGGGGAGGGACGAACTATGGCTACACCTTC. The encoded protein is CAISPRGGTNYGYTF.

This clone was recorded once. The J gene is TRBJ2-1, the V gene TRBV6-6, with a weak D call TRBD2 (5 bases). The V and J ends lost 0 bases and 5 bases respectively, with 8 bases between them. CDR3 length equals 14 residues. CDR1 is MNHNY, CDR2 SVGAGI, per germline (reference sequence). Written as DNA, the CDR3 is TGTGCCAGCAGTTACTCCGGGAAGAACAATGAGCAGTTCTTC. It specifies CASSYSGKNNEQFF.

The CDR3: CASSPWAGVQYEQYF. CDR3 nucleotides: TGTGCCAGCAGTCCATGGGCGGGAGTCCAATACGAGCAGTACTTC. This chain links TRBV28 with TRBJ2-7; 7 bases agree with TRBD2. Germline lookup yields CDR1 MDHEN and CDR2 SYDVKM. Germline trimming cut 5 bases from V and 4 bases from J; bases unmatched to any gene: 11. The CDR3 covers 15 residues.

The V gene is TRBV6-6, the J gene TRBJ2-1; 7 bases are a match to TRBD2. The CDR3 is made up of 13 amino acids. V shed 7 bases, J shed 2 bases, and the junction held 2 bases outside the gene matches. The germline V gene encodes CDR1 MNHNY and CDR2 SVGAGI (reference sequence). The DNA of the CDR3 is TGTGCCAGCAACGGGGGGACCTACAATGAGCAGTTCTTC. This codes for CASNGGTYNEQFF.

V is TRBV6-5 and J is TRBJ1-4; no firm D call. CDR3 length equals 14 residues. CDR1 is MNHEY and CDR2 is SVGAGI in the germline V gene. The V gene lost 2 bases and the J gene lost 0 bases, with 4 bases spanning the gap. Here the CDR3 reads CASSYSATNEKLFF. For the CDR3, the DNA is TGTGCCAGCAGTTACAGCGCAACTAATGAAAAACTGTTTTTT.

The chain joins TRBV4-3 to TRBJ2-7; D is undetermined. The V end lost 0 bases, the J end lost 0 bases, and 15 bases lay between the germline ends. The length of the CDR3 is 17 residues. Germline assignment: CDR1 LGHNA and CDR2 YSLEER. CDR3 in DNA: TGCGCCAGCAGCCAAGATTCTGAAACACCCGCCTCCTACGAGCAGTACTTC. It codes for CASSQDSETPASYEQYF.

The rearrangement joins TRBV29-1 to TRBJ2-3, with D perhaps TRBD1 (7 bases). Per the germline V gene, CDR1 is SQVTM and CDR2 is ANQGSEA. The V end was cut by 4 bases, the J end by 3 bases, with 14 bases between. The CDR3 sequence is 14 residues long. CDR3 sequence: CSVARDSGTDTQYF. The CDR3 DNA sequence: TGCAGCGTTGCCCGGGACAGCGGGACAGATACGCAGTATTTT.

J is TRBJ1-3 and V is TRBV5-1; D not certain. Germline CDR1 SGHRS, CDR2 YFSETQ. The CDR3 spans 12 residues. Trimming removed 5 bases from V and 4 bases from J, with 7 bases in between. The CDR3 sequence is CASSPLGNTIYF. Written as DNA, the CDR3 is TGCGCCAGCAGTCCACTCGGAAACACCATATATTTT.

The sample holds a few counts of this clone. The V gene is TRBV4-1, the J gene TRBJ1-2, with TRBD1 matching over 7 bases. Germline assignment: CDR1 MGHRA and CDR2 YSYEKL. Losses at the gene ends were 0 bases for V and 4 bases for J; bases not matched to a gene: 5. CDR3 length: 15 residues. CDR3 protein: CASSQDPDRAYGYTF. Written as DNA, the CDR3 is TGCGCCAGCAGCCAAGATCCCGACAGGGCCTATGGCTACACCTTC.

The rearrangement links TRBV30 to TRBJ1-2, with D possibly being TRBD1 (5 bases). Germline CDR1 GTSNPN, CDR2 SVGIG (reference sequence). V shed 2 bases and J shed 8 bases, with 15 bases lying between them. CDR3 length equals 13 residues. The CDR3 loop is CAWSPSGVEGYTF. CDR3 DNA: TGTGCCTGGAGTCCGTCGGGGGTGGAGGGCTACACCTTC.

This clone has only a few counts. V usage is TRBV5-1 and J usage is TRBJ1-2, with no clear D. Germline V gene sequence: CDR1 SGHRS, CDR2 YFSETQ. The V and J ends lost 0 bases and 2 bases respectively, with 11 bases between them. The CDR3 loop spans 15 amino acids. The CDR3 bases are TGCGCCAGCAGCTTGGATAAGCTAAGCAACTATGGCTACACCTTC. This encodes CASSLDKLSNYGYTF.

The V call is TRBV7-8, the J call TRBJ2-1, with TRBD1 matching over 9 bases. The CDR3 is 14 residues long. Germline V gives CDR1 SGHVS, CDR2 FQNEAQ. V shed 5 bases and J 8 bases; nucleotides not matched to a gene: 7. The CDR3 protein is CASSLGTGSDEQFF. CDR3 sequence (DNA): TGTGCCAGCAGCCTAGGGACAGGGAGCGATGAGCAGTTCTTC.

V and J are TRBV29-1 and TRBJ2-7; TRBD2 matches at 14 bases. This CDR3 comprises 15 residues. Germline CDR1 and CDR2: SQVTM and ANQGSEA. The V gene end was trimmed by 6 bases and the J gene end by 2 bases; junction bases not matched to a gene: 6. CDR3 DNA: TGCAGCGTGGGGGGGACTAGCGGGAGACCCTACGAGCAGTACTTC. This encodes CSVGGTSGRPYEQYF.

The chain carries TRBV13 and TRBJ2-7, with TRBD2 matching 15 bases. Looked up from germline, CDR1 is PRHDT and CDR2 is FYEKMQ (reference sequence). The CDR3 consists of 17 residues. The V segment lost 5 bases and the J segment 7 bases; nucleotides outside the gene matches: 12. CDR3 DNA sequence: TGTGCCAGCAGCCCTCGGACTAGCGGGAGGGCTGTCTATGAGCAGTACTTC. Its protein is CASSPRTSGRAVYEQYF.

This chain connects TRBV5-4 to TRBJ2-1; 14 nucleotides match TRBD2. Germline V gene sequence: CDR1 SGHNT, CDR2 YYREEE (reference sequence). The CDR3 is 17 residues long. V dropped 4 bases and J dropped 4; count of bases not matched to a gene: 7. The CDR3 nucleotides read TGTGCCAGCAGCCCCGGGACTAGCGGGAGAGTATACAATGAGCAGTTCTTC. Residues: CASSPGTSGRVYNEQFF.

Only a few counts were recorded for this clone. The chain recombines TRBV6-1 with TRBJ2-1; 8 bases are a match to TRBD1. V was pared by 6 bases and J by 4 bases, with 2 bases of the junction left unmatched. The CDR3 runs to 13 residues. The V gene's germline CDR1 is MNHNS and CDR2 SASEGT. CDR3 residues: CASRRQGYNEQFF. The CDR3 DNA sequence: TGTGCCAGCAGACGACAGGGGTACAATGAGCAGTTCTTC.

The chain joins TRBV2 to TRBJ2-2; 10 nucleotides line up with TRBD1. Germline CDR1 SNHLY, CDR2 FYNNEI. The CDR3 runs 16 residues. The junction had 8 bases not matched to a gene; V was cut back by 6 bases and J by 4 bases. The CDR3 loop reads CASSRTGGPGTGELFF. In nucleotides, the CDR3 is TGTGCCAGCAGCAGGACAGGGGGGCCGGGCACCGGGGAGCTGTTTTTT.

This clone was seen more than once but under ten times. The rearrangement joins TRBV9 to TRBJ2-5; D uncertain. V was pared by 0 bases and J by 0 bases, with 9 bases between. The germline V gene has CDR1 SGDLS and CDR2 YYNGEE. The CDR3 spans 15 residues. The CDR3 loop is CASSVVVGNQETQYF. The CDR3 DNA is TGTGCCAGCAGCGTAGTGGTGGGCAACCAAGAGACCCAGTACTTC.

J is TRBJ2-2 and V is TRBV7-9, with 7 bases aligning to TRBD1. The V segment lost 6 bases and the J segment 4 bases; nucleotides outside the gene matches: 14. CDR1 and CDR2 from the germline V gene are SEHNR and FQNEAQ (reference sequence). The CDR3 is made up of 17 amino acids. The CDR3 bases are TGTGCCAGCAGTCGGACACAGGGGAGCCCTAGCACCGGGGAGCTGTTTTTT. Its protein is CASSRTQGSPSTGELFF.

V usage is TRBV9 and J usage is TRBJ2-6; TRBD1 agrees at 7 bases. The V gene's germline CDR1 is SGDLS and CDR2 YYNGEE. The CDR3 consists of 17 residues. Trimming cost V 0 bases and J 0 bases; bases outside gene matches: 3. CDR3 sequence: CASSVEGQLSGANVLTF. DNA for the CDR3: TGTGCCAGCAGCGTAGAGGGACAGCTCTCTGGGGCCAACGTCCTGACTTTC.